The 31 T cell receptor beta chains reported below all come from one sample, sequenced in a study of radiotherapy plus CTLA-4 blockade in lung cancer. Some clones are missing from TCRdb's copy, which holds only in-frame ones; the method was immunoSEQ multiplex PCR. The sample shows 35,000 to 45,000 clones, 55% to 75% of them seen only once. This specimen consisted of peripheral blood, obtained from a patient treated with radiotherapy plus ipilimumab. The receptor set was obtained from a human donor with non-small cell lung cancer who had stable disease on radiotherapy plus ipilimumab.

V is TRBV11-1 and J is TRBJ1-2, with a possible D match to TRBD1 (6 bases). Germline V lookup: CDR1 SGHAT, CDR2 FQDESV (reference sequence). Between the trimmed V and J ends, which lost 5 bases and 2 bases, there was a span of 12 bases. The CDR3 totals 14 residues. The CDR3 sequence is CASSGSGQNYGYTF. The CDR3 DNA reads as TGTGCCAGCAGCGGATCCGGACAGAACTATGGCTACACCTTC. The entire variable domain, with the rest obtained from reference TRBV11-1 and TRBJ1-2, is as follows: EAEVAQSPRYKITEKSQAVAFWCDPISGHATLYWYRQILGQGPELLVQFQDESVVDDSQLPKDRFSAERLKGVDSTLKIQPAELGDSAMYLCASSGSGQNYGYTFGSGTRLTVV.

This chain joins TRBV11-3 and TRBJ1-1; a possible D gene is TRBD1 (5 bases). The V end lost 1 base, the J end lost 7 bases, and 10 bases lay between the germline ends. The CDR3 totals 13 residues. Germline CDR1 reads SGHNT; CDR2 reads YENEEA. CDR3: CASSLGGGGEAFF. For the CDR3, the DNA is TGTGCCAGCAGCTTAGGCGGGGGGGGTGAAGCTTTCTTT.

The V call is TRBV18, the J call TRBJ1-6; D is uncertain. The CDR3 has 14 residues. Germline V gives CDR1 KGHSH, CDR2 LQKENI. Trimming shortened V by 3 bases and J by 8 bases, and 11 bases separated the two germline ends. CDR3 in amino acids: CASSPQGRDSPLHF. The CDR3, as DNA: TGTGCCAGCTCACCGCAAGGGAGAGATTCACCCCTCCACTTT.

The chain carries TRBV25-1 and TRBJ1-1, with 7 bases fitting TRBD1. The CDR3 runs to 16 residues. The germline CDR1 and CDR2 sequences are MGHDK and SYGVNS. V lost 6 bases to trimming and J lost 5 bases; unmatched junction nucleotides: 15. The CDR3 protein is CASRTGTELGTTEAFF. The CDR3, as DNA: TGTGCCAGCAGAACAGGGACAGAGTTAGGCACTACTGAAGCTTTCTTT.

This chain joins TRBV6-5 and TRBJ1-2; no clear D. Germline lookup yields CDR1 MNHEY and CDR2 SVGAGI. The CDR3 length is 15 residues. V was pared by 6 bases and J by 3 bases, with 17 bases between. CDR3 loop: CASRRSRGGDYGYTF. As DNA, the CDR3 is TGTGCCAGCAGGCGATCGCGGGGTGGGGACTATGGCTACACCTTC.

The V gene is TRBV19, the J gene TRBJ1-6; a weak D match, TRBD1 (5 bases). Germline CDR1 and CDR2: LNHDA and SQIVND (reference sequence). Trimming left V 9 bases short and J 7 bases short, with 16 bases between. The length of the CDR3 is 14 residues. The DNA of the CDR3 is TGTGCCAGCCGGGAGGGGCAGGGAAATTCACCCCTCCACTTT. Residues: CASREGQGNSPLHF. The variable domain in full, with the rest retrieved from reference TRBV19 and TRBJ1-6, is DGGITQSPKYLFRKEGQNVTLSCEQNLNHDAMYWYRQDPGQGLRLIYYSQIVNDFQKGDIAEGYSVSREKKESFPLTVTSAQKNPTAFYLCASREGQGNSPLHFGNGTRLTVT.

This clone has a single count. The chain is built from TRBV6-5 and TRBJ2-1; 8 nucleotides agree with TRBD2. V shed 8 bases, J shed 7 bases, and the junction held 13 bases outside the gene matches. Germline CDR1 MNHEY, CDR2 SVGAGI. The CDR3 totals 15 residues. CDR3: CASFGGGLGKNEQFF. The CDR3 nucleotides read TGTGCCAGCTTCGGGGGGGGTCTCGGGAAGAATGAGCAGTTCTTC.

The chain couples TRBV13 to TRBJ2-5; D is perhaps TRBD1 (6 bases). The V end lost 5 bases, the J end lost 5 bases, and 21 bases lay between the germline ends. CDR1 PRHDT and CDR2 FYEKMQ come from the germline V gene (reference sequence). The CDR3 has 16 amino acids. CDR3 DNA: TGTGCCAGCAGCCTAAGAAGAGGGGGTATTGTGGAGACCCAGTACTTC. Encoded protein: CASSLRRGGIVETQYF.

This sequence joins TRBV5-6 and TRBJ2-5; possible D gene TRBD2, 5 bases. V lost 1 base and J lost 2, with 12 bases in between. The CDR3 contains 15 residues. Germline loops: CDR1 SGHDT, CDR2 YYEEEE. The CDR3 spells CASSLFRTGQETQYF. DNA of the CDR3: TGTGCCAGCAGCTTGTTCAGGACTGGGCAAGAGACCCAGTACTTC.

The chain couples TRBV2 to TRBJ1-2; 10 bases map to TRBD1. CDR3 length: 13 amino acids. Germline V lookup: CDR1 SNHLY, CDR2 FYNNEI. After removal of 6 bases from V and 10 bases from J, the junction contained 8 bases not matched to a gene. This CDR3 is CASRNSGQGFYTF. CDR3 sequence (DNA): TGTGCCAGCAGGAACTCGGGACAGGGGTTCTACACCTTC. The full variable domain, its missing parts supplied by reference TRBV2 and TRBJ1-2, is EPEVTQTPSHQVTQMGQEVILRCVPISNHLYFYWYRQILGQKVEFLVSFYNNEISEKSEIFDDQFSVERPDGSNFTLKIRSTKLEDSAMYFCASRNSGQGFYTFGSGTRLTVV.

The chain has TRBV10-3 and TRBJ1-1; 10 bases fit TRBD1. This CDR3 contains 14 residues. V lost 2 bases, J lost 5 bases, and 2 bases stayed unmatched. Germline CDR1 and CDR2: ENHRY and SYGVKD. The CDR3 nucleotides are TGTGCCATCAGTGAGGGACAGGGGGGGACTGAAGCTTTCTTT. It is translated as CAISEGQGGTEAFF.

The chain recombines TRBV29-1 with TRBJ2-7; TRBD2 matches at 11 bases. The CDR3 covers 12 residues. The V and J ends lost 7 bases and 4 bases, in that order; junction bases with no gene match: 3. Germline CDR1 is SQVTM and CDR2 is ANQGSEA. The DNA for the CDR3 is TGCAGCGCCGGGACTAGCGGATACGAGCAGTACTTC. Encoded protein: CSAGTSGYEQYF.

The chain has TRBV9 and TRBJ2-1; maybe TRBD2 (6 bases). Trimming took 0 bases from V and 0 from J, leaving 10 bases between them. Looked up from germline, CDR1 is SGDLS and CDR2 is YYNGEE. This CDR3 spans 16 amino acids. The CDR3 DNA follows: TGTGCCAGCAGCGTAGCGGCGGGGAGCTCCTACAATGAGCAGTTCTTC. As protein: CASSVAAGSSYNEQFF.

This chain connects TRBV6-5 to TRBJ2-7, with 8 bases that match TRBD2. Losses at the gene ends were 6 bases for V and 4 bases for J; bases not matched to a gene: 5. The CDR3 extends over 13 amino acids. The germline gives CDR1 MNHEY, CDR2 SVGAGI. The CDR3 sequence: CASRPPGGYEQYF. Here the CDR3 DNA reads TGTGCCAGCAGACCCCCGGGGGGGTACGAGCAGTACTTC.

This clone was counted only a few times. The V gene is TRBV5-6, the J gene TRBJ1-2; 11 positions agree with TRBD1. The CDR3 is 16 amino acids. Trimming took 3 bases from V and 6 from J; bases not matched to a gene: 10. Germline CDR1 and CDR2: SGHDT and YYEEEE. CDR3: CASSSTADRGRDGYTF. CDR3 sequence (DNA): TGTGCCAGCAGCTCGACCGCGGACAGGGGGCGCGATGGCTACACCTTC.

This clone has just a few counts. J is TRBJ1-1 and V is TRBV6-1, with TRBD1 matching over 8 bases. With V trimmed by 7 bases and J by 9 bases, 13 bases remained unmatched. The CDR3 contains 14 residues. CDR1 and CDR2 (germline): MNHNS, SASEGT. CDR3 residues: CASTMDRVDGKAFF. CDR3 sequence (DNA): TGTGCCAGCACCATGGACAGGGTCGATGGTAAAGCTTTCTTT.

This sequence joins TRBV18 and TRBJ2-7; 8 bases agree with TRBD2. CDR3 length: 14 amino acids. Germline V CDR1 and CDR2: KGHSH, LQKENI. The V segment lost 4 bases and the J segment 5 bases; nucleotides outside the gene matches: 7. The DNA of the CDR3 is TGTGCCAGCTCACTTATAAGCGGGGGACACGAGCAGTACTTC. It specifies CASSLISGGHEQYF.

As concerns this clone: Sequence at one end of the junction differs from germline and may be a read error. V usage is TRBV19 and J usage is TRBJ2-7; maybe TRBD1 (5 bases). Germline assignment: CDR1 LNHDA and CDR2 SQIVND (reference sequence). This CDR3 has 13 amino acids. The CDR3 DNA reads TGTGCAAGTAGTAGTAGGGGAATCGGCGAGCAGTACTTC. It is translated as CASSSRGIGEQYF.

The count of this clone is one. The chain links TRBV5-1 to TRBJ2-1, with TRBD1 matching over 9 bases. From germline, CDR1 is SGHRS and CDR2 YFSETQ. V trimming: 2 bases; J trimming: 2 bases; junction bases outside the gene matches: 2. The CDR3 totals 15 residues. DNA for the CDR3: TGCGCCAGCAGCTTACAGGGGGCGGCCTACAATGAGCAGTTCTTC. Translating gives CASSLQGAAYNEQFF.

This clone was detected only a few times. The chain recombines TRBV7-8 with TRBJ2-7; 10 bases are a match to TRBD2. Germline-derived CDR1 and CDR2 are SGHVS and FQNEAQ. The V gene end was trimmed by 5 bases and the J gene end by 9 bases; junction bases not matched to a gene: 16. This CDR3 spans 16 amino acids. For the CDR3, the DNA is TGTGCCAGCAGCGTCCGGACTAGCGGTACCTTTGGGGTGCAGTACTTC. Translation: CASSVRTSGTFGVQYF.

The rearrangement links TRBV6-6 to TRBJ1-1, with D possibly TRBD1 on 5 matching bases. Trimming took 5 bases from V and 8 from J, leaving 9 bases between them. Germline V gene lookup returns CDR1 MNHNY and CDR2 SVGAGI (reference sequence). The CDR3 spans 11 residues. CDR3: CASSTTAEAFF. CDR3 in DNA: TGTGCCAGCAGTACGACAGCCGAAGCTTTCTTT.

The chain employs TRBV18 and TRBJ2-5, with TRBD2 as a possible D gene (6 bases). Trimming removed 1 base from V and 3 bases from J, with 9 bases in between. CDR3 length: 14 residues. CDR1 and CDR2 from the germline V gene are KGHSH and LQKENI. The CDR3 DNA reads as TGTGCCAGCTCACCACAGGGAGGCGAAGAGACCCAGTACTTC. Residues: CASSPQGGEETQYF. Looking up the rest from reference TRBV18 and TRBJ2-5 gives the full variable domain: NAGVMQNPRHLVRRRGQEARLRCSPMKGHSHVYWYRQLPEEGLKFMVYLQKENIIDESGMPKERFSAEFPKEGPSILRIQQVVRGDSAAYFCASSPQGGEETQYFGPGTRLLVL.

This sequence joins TRBV7-9 and TRBJ1-6; 12 bases map to TRBD1. The CDR3 loop spans 15 amino acids. Germline V gene sequence: CDR1 SEHNR, CDR2 FQNEAQ (reference sequence). V lost 5 bases and J lost 9; bases outside the gene matches: 5. CDR3 sequence (DNA): TGTGCCAGCAGCGGGGACAGGGGGCAAAGTTCACCCCTCCACTTT. Translating it yields CASSGDRGQSSPLHF.

The chain has TRBV15 and TRBJ1-2, with D perhaps TRBD1 (5 bases). V was shortened by 0 bases and J by 4 bases, with 9 bases between the two germline ends. Germline V CDR1 and CDR2: LNHNV, YYDKDF (reference sequence). The CDR3 is 14 amino acids. CDR3 nucleotides: TGTGCCACCAGCAGAGATCTACAGGCCTATGGCTACACCTTC. Its protein product is CATSRDLQAYGYTF.

The V gene is TRBV7-9, the J gene TRBJ2-2; D may be TRBD2 (5 bases). The CDR3 length is 15 residues. V lost 2 bases and J 1 base, leaving 8 bases between the germline ends. Germline values: CDR1 SEHNR, CDR2 FQNEAQ (reference sequence). This CDR3 is CASSLRGMNTGELFF. CDR3 nucleotides: TGTGCCAGCAGCTTAAGAGGGATGAACACCGGGGAGCTGTTTTTT.

The rearrangement joins TRBV27 to TRBJ2-5; D might be TRBD2 (5 bases). The CDR3 sequence is 14 residues long. With 3 bases removed from V and 4 bases from J, the gap between germline ends came to 12 bases. From germline, CDR1 is MNHEY and CDR2 SMNVEV (reference sequence). The CDR3 protein is CASSFLGVRETQYF. The CDR3 DNA follows: TGTGCCAGCAGTTTTTTGGGAGTTAGAGAGACCCAGTACTTC.

This chain uses TRBV5-4 with TRBJ1-2, with D possibly being TRBD1 (6 bases). V was pared by 2 bases and J by 1 base, with 15 bases between. This CDR3 comprises 16 residues. In germline, CDR1 is SGHNT, CDR2 YYREEE (reference sequence). This CDR3 reads CASSFGPGDVNYGYTF. CDR3 nucleotides: TGTGCCAGCAGCTTCGGACCAGGGGACGTTAACTATGGCTACACCTTC.

The chain links TRBV10-1 to TRBJ2-3; D is ambiguous. V lost 3 bases to trimming and J lost 6 bases, with 7 bases between them. This CDR3 is 12 amino acids long. Germline CDR1 WNHNN, CDR2 SYGVQD (reference sequence). In nucleotides, the CDR3 is TGCGCCAGCAGTGACGGTGGTGATACGCAGTATTTT. Its protein is CASSDGGDTQYF.

The rearrangement joins TRBV9 to TRBJ1-6, with 8 bases that match TRBD1. Trimming removed 1 base from V and 9 bases from J; junction bases left unmatched: 6. The CDR3 runs 15 residues. Germline CDR1 reads SGDLS; CDR2 reads YYNGEE. DNA for the CDR3: TGTGCCAGCAGCGTAAGTGGGACAGGTGTTTCACCCCTCCACTTT. It encodes CASSVSGTGVSPLHF.

The V gene is TRBV9, the J gene TRBJ2-7; 9 nucleotides match TRBD1. CDR1 SGDLS and CDR2 YYNGEE come from the germline V gene. The CDR3 is made up of 15 amino acids. Losses at the gene ends were 2 bases for V and 3 bases for J; bases not matched to a gene: 6. The CDR3 is CASSVEQGAYYEQYF. As DNA, the CDR3 is TGTGCCAGCAGCGTCGAACAGGGGGCTTACTACGAGCAGTACTTC.

The gene calls are TRBV5-4 and TRBJ2-1; 15 positions agree with TRBD2. This CDR3 contains 15 residues. Germline loops: CDR1 SGHNT, CDR2 YYREEE (reference sequence). V lost 2 bases, J lost 10 bases, and 4 bases stayed unmatched. CDR3 sequence reads: CASSFGLAGGSEQFF. Written as DNA, the CDR3 is TGTGCCAGCAGCTTTGGACTAGCGGGGGGGAGCGAGCAGTTCTTC.